One and the same sample provided the 10 T cell receptor beta chains below, sequenced in a study of T cell changes during pregnancy in multiple sclerosis. Measured with immunoSEQ multiplex PCR; TCRdb has only the in-frame clones, and not every one. In the table there are 95,000 to 110,000 clones, roughly 92% of which are singletons. The material was peripheral blood, obtained after pregnancy. The receptors stem from a female donor with multiple sclerosis, enrolled in a pregnancy study.

The chain links TRBV10-1 to TRBJ1-5; 8 positions match TRBD1. V lost 8 bases to trimming and J lost 0 bases; unmatched junction nucleotides: 9. There are 16 residues in the CDR3. The germline CDR1 and CDR2 sequences are WNHNN and SYGVQD (reference sequence). The CDR3 loop is CASGPTGARSNQPQHF. In DNA form, the CDR3 reads TGCGCCAGCGGACCGACAGGGGCCCGTAGCAATCAGCCCCAGCATTTT.

The V call is TRBV7-6, the J call TRBJ2-1; 12 bases agree with TRBD2. The CDR3 extends over 16 amino acids. Germline trimming cut 5 bases from V and 7 bases from J; bases unmatched to any gene: 9. Germline V gene data show CDR1 as SGHVS and CDR2 as FNYEAQ. CDR3 residues: CASSPSSGGARNEQFF. The CDR3 DNA reads as TGTGCCAGCAGCCCATCTAGCGGGGGGGCTAGGAATGAGCAGTTCTTC.

V usage is TRBV2 and J usage is TRBJ1-5; 10 bases map to TRBD1. CDR3 length: 15 amino acids. V gave up 4 bases and J gave up 6 bases; unmatched junction bases: 6. Germline CDR1 and CDR2: SNHLY and FYNNEI. The CDR3 DNA is TGTGCCAGCAGTGGAAGGACAGGGGGGGTTCAGCCCCAGCATTTT. Translation gives CASSGRTGGVQPQHF.

The V gene is TRBV18, the J gene TRBJ2-1, with TRBD1 identical over 9 bases. Germline loops: CDR1 KGHSH, CDR2 LQKENI. CDR3 length equals 16 residues. V shed 5 bases, J shed 7 bases, and the junction held 12 bases outside the gene matches. The CDR3 sequence is CASSAQVDRGGNEQFF. In DNA, the CDR3 is TGTGCCAGCTCAGCCCAAGTGGACAGGGGAGGTAATGAGCAGTTCTTC.

The V call is TRBV19, the J call TRBJ1-4, with 9 bases lining up with TRBD1. V shed 4 bases and J 6 bases; nucleotides not matched to a gene: 6. The germline gives CDR1 LNHDA, CDR2 SQIVND (reference sequence). The CDR3 has 15 amino acids. In nucleotides, the CDR3 is TGTGCCAGTAGTACGCCGCGGACAGGGGATGAAAAACTGTTTTTT. Its translation is CASSTPRTGDEKLFF.

This chain uses TRBV7-2 with TRBJ1-1; no clear D. The V and J ends lost 1 base and 4 bases respectively, with 10 bases between them. The germline gives CDR1 SGHTA, CDR2 FQGNSA. The CDR3 consists of 14 residues. CDR3 nucleotide sequence: TGTGCCAGCAGCTTAGTCGAGGGTGTCACTGAAGCTTTCTTT. Translating gives CASSLVEGVTEAFF.

The genes are TRBV28 and TRBJ1-4; D might be TRBD1 (5 bases). Deletions cut 4 bases from V and 7 bases from J, with 16 bases between. Germline V gene data show CDR1 as MDHEN and CDR2 as SYDVKM. This CDR3 region has 15 residues. CDR3 protein: CASSSPVGLTEKLFF. CDR3 bases: TGTGCCAGCAGTTCGCCCGTGGGGCTTACTGAAAAACTGTTTTTT.

CDR3 coding DNA: TGTGCCAGCAGTGGCGGGAGGGCTCGGGAGCAGTTCTTC. Residues: CASSGGRAREQFF. The chain recombines TRBV11-3 with TRBJ2-1, with 9 nucleotides matching TRBD2. V lost 6 bases, J lost 10 bases, and 7 bases stayed unmatched. CDR3 length: 13 residues. Looked up from germline, CDR1 is SGHNT and CDR2 is YENEEA.

The gene calls are TRBV4-2 and TRBJ1-2, with D possibly TRBD1 on 5 matching bases. Trimming took 0 bases from V and 4 from J, leaving 18 bases between them. This CDR3 has 17 amino acids. The germline CDR1 and CDR2 sequences are LGHNA and YNFKEQ. The CDR3, as DNA: TGTGCCAGCAGCCAAGAACCCGCCCTCCTGGGGGGCTATGGCTACACCTTC. Translated: CASSQEPALLGGYGYTF.

The J gene is TRBJ2-7, the V gene TRBV30, with D perhaps TRBD1 (5 bases). Trimming cost V 2 bases and J 2 bases, with 7 bases left between them. The CDR3 loop spans 12 amino acids. The germline CDR1 and CDR2 sequences are GTSNPN and SVGIG (reference sequence). CDR3 in amino acids: CAWSQGPYEQYF. CDR3 coding DNA: TGTGCCTGGAGTCAGGGTCCCTACGAGCAGTACTTC.